The 24 T cell receptor beta chains below all came from one sample that was sequenced in a study of monozygotic twins with inflammatory bowel disease. After re-calling the 5' RACE reads, TCRdb lists one entry per CDR3 protein, DNA absent. There are tens of thousands of distinct CDR3 sequences in the sample, with 5.3% held by the top ten. The sequenced material came from blood. These receptors came from a human donor with ulcerative colitis or Crohn's disease, or a healthy co-twin of an affected twin (not recorded which).

This chain uses TRBV4-1 with TRBJ2-5; the D gene TCRdb calls, TRBD2, cannot be checked with no DNA. The V gene's germline CDR1 is MGHRA and CDR2 YSYEKL. This CDR3 spans 15 amino acids. CDR3 sequence reads: CASSQAGGHRETQYF.

This chain links TRBV2 with TRBJ2-5; the TCRdb call, TRBD2, lacks DNA for checking. CDR1 is SNHLY and CDR2 is FYNNEI in the germline V gene. CDR3 length: 13 residues. CDR3 region: CASGFSGSETQYF.

This chain uses TRBV5-4 with TRBJ2-2; TCRdb indicates TRBD2, and absent DNA this call remains unverified. The V gene's germline CDR1 is SGHNT and CDR2 YYREEE (reference sequence). The CDR3 runs 17 residues. CDR3 amino acids: CASSPGTSGNRAGELFF.

The chain uses TRBV28 and TRBJ2-2; TCRdb selects TRBD2, and the lack of DNA leaves this call unchecked. The V gene's germline CDR1 is MDHEN and CDR2 SYDVKM. The CDR3 runs to 14 residues. CDR3 in amino acids: CASSLLAGEGELFF. The whole variable domain, filled in from reference TRBV28 and TRBJ2-2, reads DVKVTQSSRYLVKRTGEKVFLECVQDMDHENMFWYRQDPGLGLRLIYFSYDVKMKEKGDIPEGYSVSREKKERFSLILESASTNQTSMYLCASSLLAGEGELFFGEGSRLTVL.

The V gene is TRBV12-3 or TRBV12-4, the J gene TRBJ1-6. The CDR3 is made up of 16 amino acids. This CDR3 reads CASSLRGGSYNSPLHF.

The chain joins TRBV28 to TRBJ2-6. Germline loops: CDR1 MDHEN, CDR2 SYDVKM. This CDR3 is 15 amino acids long. This chain's CDR3 is CASSLASGGANVLTF.

J is TRBJ2-1 and V is TRBV24-1; TCRdb's assignment of TRBD1 cannot be checked, as there is no DNA. The CDR3 is 16 residues long. Germline-derived CDR1 and CDR2 are KGHDR and SFDVKD. The CDR3 protein is CATSAPLGQANNEQFF.

The J gene is TRBJ2-5, the V gene TRBV29-1. The CDR3 runs to 11 residues. Per germline, CDR1 SQVTM and CDR2 ANQGSEA. The CDR3 reads CSVTVSETQYF.

The chain recombines TRBV5-1 with TRBJ2-2; TCRdb proposes TRBD2, but this gene call is untestable without DNA. CDR3 length: 18 residues. Germline CDR1 reads SGHRS; CDR2 reads YFSETQ. CDR3 sequence: CASNHLATSGRNTGELFF.

The chain couples TRBV28 to TRBJ1-5; TCRdb reports TRBD1, a call that lacks DNA to check it against. This CDR3 region has 14 residues. Germline V gene sequence: CDR1 MDHEN, CDR2 SYDVKM. CDR3 amino acids: CASSLAGGGKPQHF.

The CDR3 loop reads CSAERGTETYEQYF. The rearrangement links TRBV20-1 to TRBJ2-7; TCRdb picks TRBD1, but there is no DNA to check that call. The CDR3 has 14 amino acids. CDR1 DFQATT and CDR2 SNEGSKA come from the germline V gene (reference sequence).

The rearrangement links TRBV6-6 to TRBJ1-3; TCRdb outputs TRBD1, but without DNA this stays unchecked. CDR3 length equals 13 residues. In germline, CDR1 is MNHNY, CDR2 SVGAGI (reference sequence). CDR3 in amino acids: CASSYRGGNTIYF.

The chain recombines TRBV7-9 with TRBJ1-1. CDR3 length: 12 amino acids. The germline V gene has CDR1 SEHNR and CDR2 FQNEAQ (reference sequence). CDR3: CASSRVEGSAFF.

The chain links TRBV20-1 to TRBJ2-1. This CDR3 is built from 16 residues. Germline V gene lookup returns CDR1 DFQATT and CDR2 SNEGSKA (reference sequence). CDR3 sequence: CSAYESGRAAYNEQFF.

J is TRBJ2-3 and V is TRBV20-1; the D call of TRBD2 rests on TCRdb alone, since no DNA is present to check it. CDR1 and CDR2 from the germline V gene are DFQATT and SNEGSKA (reference sequence). There are 15 residues in the CDR3. The CDR3 reads CSASLAGGSTDTQYF.

CDR3 protein: CASSSQSSYEQYF. The chain employs TRBV7-2 and TRBJ2-7. The CDR3 is made up of 13 amino acids. The germline V gene has CDR1 SGHTA and CDR2 FQGNSA.

CDR3 loop: CASRLQGNYEQYF. The rearrangement uses TRBV28 and TRBJ2-7; TCRdb reports TRBD1, a call that lacks DNA to check it against. Germline lookup yields CDR1 MDHEN and CDR2 SYDVKM. The CDR3 totals 13 residues.

This chain uses TRBV10-1 with TRBJ1-1. CDR3 size: 13 residues. CDR1 and CDR2 (germline): WNHNN, SYGVQD (reference sequence). CDR3 loop: CASSGTETREAFF.

V gene TRBV2 combines with J gene TRBJ1-1; lacking DNA, the TRBD1 call made by TCRdb goes unchecked. The CDR3 covers 13 residues. Germline V gene data show CDR1 as SNHLY and CDR2 as FYNNEI. The CDR3 here is CASRADRATEAFF.

The chain joins TRBV27 to TRBJ2-5; checking the TCRdb D call of TRBD1 is not possible without DNA. Germline CDR1 is MNHEY and CDR2 is SMNVEV (reference sequence). This CDR3 is 13 amino acids long. The CDR3 loop is CASSLSGAPAQYF.

The CDR3: CSARGQGYTEAFF. The chain has TRBV20-1 and TRBJ1-1; TCRdb picks TRBD1, but there is no DNA to check that call. The germline V gene has CDR1 DFQATT and CDR2 SNEGSKA (reference sequence). The CDR3 consists of 13 residues.

CDR3 sequence: CASSFGPLQETQYF. J is TRBJ2-5 and V is TRBV12-3 or TRBV12-4; the TCRdb D gene call, TRBD2, has no DNA to confirm it. This CDR3 contains 14 residues.

The gene calls are TRBV20-1 and TRBJ1-1. The CDR3 spans 13 residues. CDR1 and CDR2 (germline): DFQATT, SNEGSKA (reference sequence). This chain's CDR3 is CGGIGTPNTEAFF.

The chain carries TRBV20-1 and TRBJ1-5. There are 14 residues in the CDR3. Germline lookup yields CDR1 DFQATT and CDR2 SNEGSKA (reference sequence). The chain's CDR3 is CSALRAYSNQPQHF.